A selection of T cell receptor beta chains follows, all from one sample in a study of blood T cells in healthy people across ages. MiXCR, applied by TCRdb to the 5' RACE reads, yields one record per CDR3 protein. There are about 1 million distinct CDR3 sequences in the sample; 45% occur only once, and approximately 20% lies in the top ten. The material sequenced was blood. These receptors all come from an older woman in good health. Both conserved end residues are part of each CDR3. A D gene is named only where the DNA matches it firmly.

d_gene	j_gene	v_gene	CDR3aa
.	TRBJ2-7	TRBV15	CATSSGTTSYEQYF
.	TRBJ2-5	TRBV5-5	CASSHVQVQETQYF
TRBD2	TRBJ2-1	TRBV29-1	CSVEDPSGRSYNEQFF
.	TRBJ2-5	TRBV12-3/TRBV12-4	CASSFESGVQLGWETQYF
.	TRBJ2-7	TRBV29-1	CSADDGVTYEQYF
TRBD2	TRBJ2-6	TRBV28	CASSHLAGGLGASVLTF
.	TRBJ2-2	TRBV6-5	CASSYKGTGELFF
.	TRBJ2-3	TRBV5-1	CASSYSAGMDTQYF
TRBD1	TRBJ1-6	TRBV7-8	CASSWGQGDSPLHF
TRBD2	TRBJ2-7	TRBV27	CASSYSGRPGEQYF
TRBD2	TRBJ2-1	TRBV7-2	CASSFGLAGGPRGEQFF
.	TRBJ2-7	TRBV20-1	CSTTLGRSPQRAQYF
.	TRBJ1-5	TRBV5-8	CASSSSYGPGSNQPQHF
.	TRBJ2-7	TRBV29-1	CSVSLARTAYEQYF
.	TRBJ2-7	TRBV4-2	CASSPNELAVYEQYF